These T cell receptor beta chains were read from a single sample in a study of identical twins. Each CDR3 protein is one row after TCRdb ran MiXCR on the 5' RACE reads. This sample carries 1.5 million or so distinct CDR3 sequences, under 35% of them seen once, and the ten largest clones take 0.25% to 0.3%. Material for sequencing was cord blood. The receptors were gathered from a newborn girl in good health. Both conserved end residues are part of each CDR3. The order of the fields is CDR3 length, V gene, clone size, D gene, J gene, CDR3 DNA, CDR3 protein. The D gene is left open where the match is weak. Where a row states a size, it is once, few, many or the class of an expanded clone; other rows omit it.

15	TRBV7-9	few	.	TRBJ2-5	TGTGCCAGCAGCCTACTAAACAGGGAGGGAGAGACCCAGTACTTC	CASSLLNREGETQYF
13	TRBV7-2	.	.	TRBJ2-5	TGTGCCAGCAGCCGGGCCCCGGGAGAGACCCAGTACTTC	CASSRAPGETQYF
15	TRBV6-1	few	.	TRBJ1-2	TGTGCCAGCAGTGAAGAGTATTGGGGGGCTTATGGCTACACCTTC	CASSEEYWGAYGYTF
15	TRBV20-1	few	TRBD2	TRBJ2-7	TGCAGTGCACGGGTACTTAGCGGGACTCCTTACGAGCAGTACTTC	CSARVLSGTPYEQYF
14	TRBV6-1	.	.	TRBJ1-1	TGTGCCAGTAGTGGGCGGGTTTTGAACACTGAAGCTTTCTTT	CASSGRVLNTEAFF
15	TRBV20-1	few	.	TRBJ1-6	TGCAGTGCTCCCGACAGGAGCTCCTATAATTCACCCCTCCACTTT	CSAPDRSSYNSPLHF
15	TRBV5-1	once	.	TRBJ1-1	TGCGCCAGCAGCCTGGTAGGGGCGTCGAACACTGGAGCTTTCTTT	CASSLVGASNTGAFF
12	TRBV6-1	.	.	TRBJ1-1	TGTGCCAGCGCGGAGAAGAACACTGAAGCTTTCTTT	CASAEKNTEAFF
14	TRBV29-1	.	.	TRBJ1-1	TGCAGCGTGGACGCTAACAGGGAGGCCACTGAAGCTTTCTTT	CSVDANREATEAFF
14	TRBV27	.	.	TRBJ2-3	TGTGCCAGCAGACACTCGTCTAGCACAGATACGCAGTATTTT	CASRHSSSTDTQYF
14	TRBV6-5	.	TRBD2	TRBJ2-1	TGTGCCAGCAGGGGACTAGCGGACCTCGTGGAGCAGTTCTTC	CASRGLADLVEQFF
14	TRBV20-1	.	.	TRBJ1-6	TGCAGTGCTAGATTACGACAAAATAATTCACCCCTCCACTTT	CSARLRQNNSPLHF
18	TRBV7-9	few	.	TRBJ2-3	TGTGCCAGCAGCTTACTAAGGCAGACCGGTAGTAGGTCAGATACGCAGTATTTT	CASSLLRQTGSRSDTQYF
16	TRBV5-1	few	.	TRBJ2-3	TGCGCCAGCAGCCCCGGAGGGACTTCTAGCACAGATACGCAGTATTTT	CASSPGGTSSTDTQYF
14	TRBV7-9	.	TRBD2	TRBJ2-1	TGTGCCAGCAGCTTAGCCACCCTGACTAGCGAGCAGTTCTTC	CASSLATLTSEQFF
15	TRBV3-1	.	.	TRBJ2-4	TGTGCCAGCAGCCAAGTGGTGGGAGCCGAAAACATTCAGTACTTC	CASSQVVGAENIQYF
19	TRBV4-2	many	TRBD2	TRBJ2-7	TGTGCCAGCAGCCAAGTAGGCAAAAGTAGGACTAGCGGAAACTACGAGCAGTACTTC	CASSQVGKSRTSGNYEQYF
18	TRBV7-2	few	TRBD1	TRBJ1-6	TGTGCCAGCAGTGGACGTCTGGGACAGGGGAAAATCAATTCACCCCTCCACTTT	CASSGRLGQGKINSPLHF
13	TRBV20-1	few	.	TRBJ1-1	TGCAGTGCGAGAAGGCAGCGAGGGGCTGAAGCTTTCTTT	CSARRQRGAEAFF
15	TRBV28	.	TRBD1	TRBJ2-7	TGTGCCAGCAGTTTCCGGGGGACAGGTGGCTACGAGCAGTACTTC	CASSFRGTGGYEQYF
15	TRBV4-1	.	.	TRBJ2-1	TGCGCCAGCAGCCTCGATATAGGGGACTACAATGAGCAGTTCTTC	CASSLDIGDYNEQFF
14	TRBV11-2	.	.	TRBJ1-6	TGTGCCAGCAGCTTAACCCGGGGCTGGTCACCCCTCCACTTT	CASSLTRGWSPLHF
16	TRBV20-1	.	.	TRBJ2-1	TGCAGTGCTAGCGGCGGGGCCAGAAGCTCCTACAATGAGCAGTTCTTC	CSASGGARSSYNEQFF
13	TRBV13	.	.	TRBJ2-1	TGTGCCAGCAGCTGCCGTACAGAAAATGAGCAGTTCTTC	CASSCRTENEQFF
17	TRBV6-6	.	TRBD1	TRBJ1-1	TGTGCCAGCAGCCGAGACAGGGGCGTCATTTTGAACACTGAAGCTTTCTTT	CASSRDRGVILNTEAFF
15	TRBV4-1	few	.	TRBJ2-7	TGCGCCAGCAGCCGGTACAGGGATTCGGTAGACGAGCAGTACTTC	CASSRYRDSVDEQYF
12	TRBV29-1	few	.	TRBJ1-1	TGCAGCGGGAGTAGTGGGGGGACTGAAGCTTTCTTT	CSGSSGGTEAFF
13	TRBV7-2	.	.	TRBJ2-3	TGTGCCAACGGAGCTCGGGGCACAGATACGCAGTATTTT	CANGARGTDTQYF
13	TRBV20-1	.	.	TRBJ1-2	TGCAGAGCAGATGAGGGGGGGCTAAATGGCTACACCTTC	CRADEGGLNGYTF
16	TRBV19	.	TRBD1	TRBJ1-4	TGTGCCAGTAGTATTCCCGGGACAGGCAGCCGTGAAGAACTGTTTTTT	CASSIPGTGSREELFF
16	TRBV10-3	.	TRBD1	TRBJ1-4	TGTGCCATCAGTGGGGGGCAGGGGGCAACTAATGAAAAACTGTTTTTT	CAISGGQGATNEKLFF
15	TRBV19	.	TRBD2	TRBJ2-7	TGTGCCAGTAGTCGGGCGACTAGCGGACGCTACGAGCAGTACTTC	CASSRATSGRYEQYF
15	TRBV27	few	TRBD2	TRBJ2-3	TGTGCCAGCAGTCCCGTTACTAGCGGCACAGATACGCAGTATTTT	CASSPVTSGTDTQYF
15	TRBV19	.	.	TRBJ2-6	TGTGCCAGTAGGGTTACAGGTTCTGGGGCCAACGTCCTGACTTTC	CASRVTGSGANVLTF
14	TRBV2	.	.	TRBJ2-7	TGTGCCAGCATGCGTGAGGCAGGGTCCGACGAGCAGTACTTC	CASMREAGSDEQYF
13	TRBV10-3	.	.	TRBJ2-4	TGTGCCATCAGTGAGACCATGGGAAACATTCAGTACTTC	CAISETMGNIQYF
14	TRBV6-1	.	TRBD2	TRBJ2-1	TGTGCCAGCACGAGGGTAGCGGGAATCTATGAGCAGTTCTTC	CASTRVAGIYEQFF
15	TRBV9	few	TRBD2	TRBJ2-1	TGTGCCAGCAGCGAAGGGACTAGCGGGGCCAATGAGCAGTTCTTC	CASSEGTSGANEQFF
16	TRBV6-2/TRBV6-3	.	TRBD2	TRBJ2-1	TGTGCCAGCAGTTACCCCAGACTAGCGGGTTACAATGAGCAGTTATTC	CASSYPRLAGYNEQLF
16	TRBV9	.	TRBD2	TRBJ2-5	TGTGCCAGCAGCGTAGCTACGGGGACGGGGGGTACAGAGCAGTACTTC	CASSVATGTGGTEQYF
16	TRBV7-2	few	TRBD2	TRBJ2-3	TGTGCCAGCAGCTTAGGCTCTAGCGGGTTCTCAGATACGCAGTATTTT	CASSLGSSGFSDTQYF
14	TRBV10-3	.	.	TRBJ2-7	TGTGCCATCACCTTAGACTCTTCCTCCTACGAGCAGTACTTC	CAITLDSSSYEQYF